This TCR beta chain was profiled in a study of T cell responses to AZD1222 COVID-19 vaccine. General observations from the study: Repertoires were sampled only after the peak T cell response.

Clones were read by immunoSEQ multiplex PCR, and TCRdb kept only the in-frame ones, dropping some. The sample includes roughly 120,000 clones, about nine tenths seen only once; the top ten take around 7.7%. V dropped 3 bases and J dropped 0 bases, with 9 bases sitting between them. CDR1 and CDR2 from the germline V gene are LNHDA and SQIVND (reference sequence). The CDR3 loop spans 15 amino acids. As regards this clone: Antigen unknown.

The sequence came from an adult in good health. The specimen comprised peripheral blood, sampled on day 0 of AZD1222 vaccination. The V call is TRBV19, the J call TRBJ1-3, with D unresolved. The CDR3 DNA sequence: TGTGCCAGTAGTATCTCGGACCGCTCTGGAAACACCATATATTTT. Protein sequence: CASSISDRSGNTIYF.